A single sample is the source of the 17 T cell receptor beta chains below, sequenced in a study of blood T cell repertoires in COVID-19. Libraries were prepared by immunoSEQ multiplex PCR; TCRdb keeps only in-frame clonotypes and omits some of them. The repertoire consists of around 100,000 clones, with 80% to 90% occurring once and the leading ten covering 4.9%. Sequences were obtained from peripheral blood. All receptors derive from a woman over 75 with acute or convalescent COVID-19.

The gene calls are TRBV18 and TRBJ1-2; 9 nucleotides align to TRBD1. Germline V gene sequence: CDR1 KGHSH, CDR2 LQKENI. The ends lost 2 bases at V and 4 bases at J; junction bases unmatched: 17. The CDR3 is made up of 19 amino acids. For the CDR3, the DNA is TGTGCCAGCTCACCAATCCCAATGGGACCACAGGGGGCGGCCTATGGCTACACCTTC. It yields the protein CASSPIPMGPQGAAYGYTF.

This chain uses TRBV20-1 with TRBJ1-2, with a tentative D call TRBD1 (6 bases). CDR1 is DFQATT, CDR2 SNEGSKA, per germline (reference sequence). This CDR3 comprises 14 residues. With 3 bases removed from V and 4 bases from J, the gap between germline ends came to 15 bases. CDR3 residues: CSASRGGLIYGYTF. CDR3 nucleotides: TGCAGTGCTAGTAGGGGGGGCTTAATCTATGGCTACACCTTC.

The J gene is TRBJ2-7, the V gene TRBV6-5, with D unresolved. This CDR3 is built from 14 residues. Looked up from germline, CDR1 is MNHEY and CDR2 is SVGAGI. Trimming took off 8 bases at V and 5 bases at J, with 19 bases between the two ends. CDR3: CASRLILGPNEQYF. DNA for the CDR3: TGTGCCAGCCGTTTAATCCTTGGGCCGAACGAGCAGTACTTC.

This chain connects TRBV7-2 to TRBJ1-2; TRBD1 matches 9 bases. The length of the CDR3 is 14 residues. V dropped 5 bases and J dropped 4; count of bases not matched to a gene: 5. The V gene's germline CDR1 is SGHTA and CDR2 FQGNSA. The CDR3, as DNA: TGTGCCAGCAGCGTGGACAGGGGTACCTATGGCTACACCTTC. This gives the protein CASSVDRGTYGYTF.

The J gene is TRBJ2-5, the V gene TRBV7-8; 14 bases are a match to TRBD2. Germline CDR1 reads SGHVS; CDR2 reads FQNEAQ. Trimming at V came to 4 bases and at J to 7 bases, leaving 8 bases not matched to a gene. The CDR3 length is 16 residues. DNA for the CDR3: TGTGCCAGCAGCTCACGGACTAGCGGGGGGCAGGGGACCCAGTACTTC. As protein: CASSSRTSGGQGTQYF. The whole variable domain, remainder taken from reference TRBV7-8 and TRBJ2-5, is GAGVSQSPRYKVAKRGQDVALRCDPISGHVSLFWYQQALGQGPEFLTYFQNEAQLDKSGLPSDRFFAERPEGSVSTLKIQRTQQEDSAVYLCASSSRTSGGQGTQYFGPGTRLLVL.

CDR3 residues: CASSGGGWETQYF. Here the CDR3 DNA reads TGTGCCAGCAGTGGGGGAGGGTGGGAGACCCAGTACTTC. This chain connects TRBV25-1 to TRBJ2-5; TRBD2 matches at 7 bases. This CDR3 is 13 amino acids long. The V and J ends lost 4 bases and 5 bases, in that order; junction bases with no gene match: 4. CDR1 MGHDK and CDR2 SYGVNS come from the germline V gene.

The genes are TRBV7-2 and TRBJ1-6; TRBD1 matches at 11 bases. With 4 bases clipped from V and 6 bases from J, the junction kept 2 bases outside the gene matches. The V gene's germline CDR1 is SGHTA and CDR2 FQGNSA. The CDR3 sequence is 15 residues long. The CDR3 region has the DNA TGTGCCAGCAGCTCTGGGACAGGGGGTAATTCACCCCTCCACTTT. Residues: CASSSGTGGNSPLHF.

The chain uses TRBV4-1 and TRBJ1-2; no clear D. V gave up 0 bases and J gave up 4 bases, with 9 bases separating them. The germline gives CDR1 MGHRA, CDR2 YSYEKL. The CDR3 is 14 residues long. The DNA of the CDR3 is TGCGCCAGCAGCCAAGAATCTGGAGGCTATGGCTACACCTTC. Translated: CASSQESGGYGYTF.

Remarks on this clone: The sample carries other DNA sequences with the same CDR3. The chain couples TRBV10-3 to TRBJ1-5, with 11 positions matching TRBD1. CDR1 is ENHRY and CDR2 is SYGVKD in the germline V gene. The CDR3 length is 13 residues. Unmatched junction bases numbered 0, after V lost 6 bases and J lost 5 bases. The CDR3 nucleotides are TGTGCCATCAGGGGACAGGGGGATCAGCCCCAGCATTTT. Its translation: CAIRGQGDQPQHF.

The chain combines TRBV5-1 with TRBJ2-1; 8 bases are shared with TRBD2. This CDR3 region has 15 residues. The germline gives CDR1 SGHRS, CDR2 YFSETQ. V lost 7 bases to trimming and J lost 7 bases; unmatched junction nucleotides: 13. The chain's CDR3 is CASFEGAGDENEQFF. CDR3 coding DNA: TGCGCCAGCTTCGAGGGAGCGGGAGATGAGAATGAGCAGTTCTTC.

The CDR3 sequence is CASSALAGVGNEQFF. As DNA, the CDR3 is TGTGCCAGCAGCGCTCTAGCGGGAGTCGGGAATGAGCAGTTCTTC. The J gene is TRBJ2-1, the V gene TRBV7-3; TRBD2 aligns across 10 bases. CDR1 is SGHTA and CDR2 is FQGTGA in the germline V gene. V was pared by 5 bases and J by 7 bases, with 8 bases of the junction left unmatched. CDR3 length equals 15 residues. Filled out from reference TRBV7-3 and TRBJ2-1, the complete variable domain reads GAGVSQTPSNKVTEKGKYVELRCDPISGHTALYWYRQSLGQGPEFLIYFQGTGAADDSGLPNDRFFAVRPEGSVSTLKIQRTERGDSAVYLCASSALAGVGNEQFFGPGTRLTVL.

The V call is TRBV2, the J call TRBJ1-1; 7 nucleotides match TRBD1. The J segment lost 1 base and the V segment lost 6 bases, leaving 11 bases of the junction unmatched. This CDR3 is 16 amino acids long. Germline lookup yields CDR1 SNHLY and CDR2 FYNNEI. The CDR3 is CASSLARQGSNTEAFF. The CDR3 DNA reads TGTGCCAGCAGCTTAGCAAGACAGGGTTCGAACACTGAAGCTTTCTTT.

With respect to this clone: Additional DNA sequences in this sample encode the identical CDR3. The gene calls are TRBV19 and TRBJ1-5, with 8 nucleotides matching TRBD1. This CDR3 has 14 amino acids. Unmatched junction bases numbered 4, after V lost 5 bases and J lost 4 bases. Germline V gene lookup returns CDR1 LNHDA and CDR2 SQIVND (reference sequence). The CDR3 DNA reads TGTGCCAGTAGTCCAACAGGGGGTAATCAGCCCCAGCATTTT. Its translation is CASSPTGGNQPQHF.

J is TRBJ2-3 and V is TRBV6-5, with D maybe TRBD2 (5 bases). The CDR3 is 15 residues long. V shed 6 bases and J shed 0 bases, with 13 bases lying between them. The germline V gene has CDR1 MNHEY and CDR2 SVGAGI. For the CDR3, the DNA is TGTGCCAGCAGCAGAAGTAGGGAGAGCACAGATACGCAGTATTTT. Its protein product is CASSRSRESTDTQYF.

The V gene is TRBV5-4, the J gene TRBJ1-2; 7 bases are a match to TRBD1. V dropped 4 bases and J dropped 4; count of bases not matched to a gene: 4. The CDR3 is made up of 13 amino acids. Germline assignment: CDR1 SGHNT and CDR2 YYREEE (reference sequence). The CDR3 DNA follows: TGTGCCAGCAGCCCCCGGGACAGCTATGGCTACACCTTC. Amino acid sequence: CASSPRDSYGYTF.

V gene TRBV18 combines with J gene TRBJ1-6; D is perhaps TRBD1 (6 bases). The germline V gene has CDR1 KGHSH and CDR2 LQKENI. Trimming shortened V by 3 bases and J by 10 bases, and 16 bases separated the two germline ends. The CDR3 length is 15 residues. The DNA of the CDR3 is TGTGCCAGCTCACCCGGGGGGGGCGAAAGATCACCCCTCCACTTT. Protein: CASSPGGGERSPLHF.

V is TRBV18 and J is TRBJ2-3, with D perhaps matching TRBD1 (6 bases). The CDR3 runs 16 residues. Looked up from germline, CDR1 is KGHSH and CDR2 is LQKENI. The V end was cut by 0 bases, the J end by 0 bases, with 10 bases between. The DNA of the CDR3 is TGTGCCAGCTCACCACCTGGGACACCGAGCACAGATACGCAGTATTTT. As protein: CASSPPGTPSTDTQYF.